A single sample is the source of the 15 T cell receptor beta chains below, sequenced in a study of read filtering for tumor transcriptome and immune sequencing. Molecular barcoded adaptors covering alpha/delta and beta/gamma chains were used on roughly 400 ng RNA. Each CDR3 protein gets one entry after TCRdb re-called the reads with MiXCR. The repertoire holds around 130,000 distinct CDR3 sequences, with approximately 13% as singletons. What was sequenced was a population of CD138-negative cells sorted from bone marrow. The source of these receptors is a donor at least 40 years old with multiple myeloma.

This clonotype occurred many times. CDR3 DNA sequence: TGTGCCAGCAGCTTGGGCTACGCGGGATACAATGAGCAGTTCTTC. Protein sequence: CASSLGYAGYNEQFF. This chain links TRBV11-2 with TRBJ2-1; D may be TRBD2 (6 bases). From germline, CDR1 is SGHAT and CDR2 FQNNGV. V shed 3 bases and J shed 4 bases, with 13 bases lying between them. The CDR3 spans 15 residues. Full variable domain (rest looked up from reference TRBV11-2 and TRBJ2-1): EAGVAQSPRYKIIEKRQSVAFWCNPISGHATLYWYQQILGQGPKLLIQFQNNGVVDDSQLPKDRFSAERLKGVDSTLKIQPAKLEDSAVYLCASSLGYAGYNEQFFGPGTRLTVL.

The chain has TRBV27 and TRBJ2-1; possibly TRBD1 or TRBD2 for D (6 bases each). Germline CDR1 and CDR2: MNHEY and SMNVEV (reference sequence). The CDR3 is 15 amino acids. V was cut by 2 bases and J by 5 bases, with 13 bases left in between. DNA for the CDR3: TGTGCCAGCAGTTTAGAGGGGGGATGGCACAATGAGCAGTTCTTC. This encodes CASSLEGGWHNEQFF.

This clonotype was seen repeatedly, ten times or more. The rearrangement links TRBV19 to TRBJ2-7; 7 nucleotides agree with TRBD1. Per germline, CDR1 LNHDA and CDR2 SQIVND (reference sequence). The CDR3 totals 14 residues. J lost 7 bases, V lost 3 bases, and 9 bases had no gene match. The CDR3 sequence: CASSILQGVEEQYF. DNA of the CDR3: TGTGCCAGTAGTATTCTCCAGGGGGTCGAAGAGCAGTACTTC.

About this clonotype itself: One junction end disagrees with the germline gene, perhaps due to a read error. The chain couples TRBV5-1 to TRBJ2-6, with a tentative D call TRBD1 (5 bases). Germline-derived CDR1 and CDR2 are SGHRS and YFSETQ. This CDR3 is built from 17 residues. The CDR3 region is CACSRGQGDSGANVLTF. The CDR3 bases are TGCGCCTGCAGCCGCGGACAAGGAGACTCTGGGGCCAACGTCCTGACTTTC.

This clonotype appeared many times. The chain joins TRBV11-2 to TRBJ1-1; TRBD1 is a possible D gene (6 bases). Germline CDR1 and CDR2: SGHAT and FQNNGV. Trimming removed 0 bases at V and 4 bases at J, with 9 bases between. CDR3 length equals 14 residues. Here the CDR3 DNA reads TGTGCCAGCAGCTTAGATCCAGGGGTCACTGAAGCTTTCTTT. Translated: CASSLDPGVTEAFF.

Many counts were recorded for this clonotype. V usage is TRBV30 and J usage is TRBJ2-1; D call uncertain. Germline assignment: CDR1 GTSNPN and CDR2 SVGIG (reference sequence). Trimming removed 0 bases at V and 5 bases at J, with 8 bases between. The CDR3 contains 13 residues. The CDR3 sequence is CAWSVGSNNEQFF. CDR3 nucleotides: TGTGCCTGGAGTGTTGGAAGTAACAATGAGCAGTTCTTC.

In this sample, this clonotype turned up many times. The V call is TRBV7-9, the J call TRBJ2-7; tentative D call: TRBD1 (5 bases). Trimming shortened V by 4 bases and J by 6 bases, and 13 bases separated the two germline ends. Germline V gives CDR1 SEHNR, CDR2 FQNEAQ (reference sequence). The length of the CDR3 is 13 residues. CDR3: CASSYLTGGEQYF. DNA for the CDR3: TGTGCCAGCAGCTATCTTACAGGCGGCGAGCAGTACTTC. The entire variable domain, with the rest obtained from reference TRBV7-9 and TRBJ2-7, is as follows: DTGVSQNPRHKITKRGQNVTFRCDPISEHNRLYWYRQTLGQGPEFLTYFQNEAQLEKSRLLSDRFSAERPKGSFSTLEIQRTEQGDSAMYLCASSYLTGGEQYFGPGTRLTVT.

This clonotype was recorded many times. The rearrangement joins TRBV5-4 to TRBJ2-5; possibly TRBD2 for D (6 bases). Germline loops: CDR1 SGHNT, CDR2 YYREEE (reference sequence). The CDR3 loop spans 13 amino acids. The V end was cut by 2 bases, the J end by 4 bases, with 9 bases between. The chain's CDR3 is CASSFTAGETQYF. DNA for the CDR3: TGTGCCAGCAGCTTCACAGCGGGAGAGACCCAGTACTTC.

This clonotype was found a few times. The genes are TRBV12-5 and TRBJ2-5; D is uncertain. This CDR3 is built from 16 residues. Germline V gene lookup returns CDR1 LGHNT and CDR2 FRNRAP. V was trimmed by 6 bases and J by 5 bases, leaving 22 bases between them. The CDR3 spells CASGPPDGKERETQYF. CDR3 nucleotide sequence: TGTGCTAGTGGGCCTCCCGATGGGAAGGAAAGGGAGACCCAGTACTTC.

The chain employs TRBV4-1 and TRBJ2-7; 9 bases are shared with TRBD2. This CDR3 is built from 15 residues. CDR1 and CDR2 from the germline V gene are MGHRA and YSYEKL. The V segment lost 2 bases and the J segment 3 bases; nucleotides outside the gene matches: 5. The chain's CDR3 is CASSQRASGNYEQYF. The CDR3 DNA sequence: TGCGCCAGCAGCCAACGGGCTAGCGGGAACTACGAGCAGTACTTC.

Notes on this clonotype: Its ends do not fully match the called genes, so a read error is possible. V is TRBV5-1 and J is TRBJ2-1, with D perhaps matching TRBD2 (5 bases). This CDR3 contains 14 residues. Per the germline V gene, CDR1 is SGHRS and CDR2 is YFSETQ. The chain's CDR3 is CASSYASRGWEQLF. CDR3 sequence (DNA): TGCGCCAGCAGCTATGCAAGCAGAGGATGGGAGCAGCTCTTC.

Comment on this clonotype: A much larger clone lies a single base off, so this may be a read error. This chain connects TRBV7-3 to TRBJ1-1; D unclear. CDR1 SGHTA and CDR2 FQGTGA come from the germline V gene. This CDR3 comprises 13 residues. Here the CDR3 reads CASSLFANAEAFF. CDR3 in DNA: TGTGCCAGCAGCTTATTCGCGAACGCTGAAGCTTTCTTT.

Many counts were recorded for this clonotype. The chain has TRBV29-1 and TRBJ1-1, with 11 bases identical to TRBD1. This CDR3 has 15 residues. The trim removed 7 bases at V and 1 base at J, leaving 8 bases unmatched. Germline V gene data show CDR1 as SQVTM and CDR2 as ANQGSEA. The DNA for the CDR3 is TGCAGCGCCTCCCGGACAGGGGGCCCGAACACTGAAGCTTTCTTT. Amino acid sequence: CSASRTGGPNTEAFF.

At least ten counts were recorded for this clonotype. The V and J genes are TRBV29-1 and TRBJ2-3, with D unclear. Germline V gives CDR1 SQVTM, CDR2 ANQGSEA. This CDR3 region has 12 residues. With 7 bases removed from V and 1 base from J, the gap between germline ends came to 9 bases. Here the CDR3 reads CSGHLGTDTQYF. Here the CDR3 DNA reads TGCAGCGGACATCTAGGCACAGATACGCAGTATTTT.

The sample holds many counts of this clonotype. The chain couples TRBV5-1 to TRBJ2-3, with a tentative D call TRBD2 (5 bases). Germline values: CDR1 SGHRS, CDR2 YFSETQ. The CDR3 runs 13 residues. V was clipped by 1 base and J by 3 bases, with 6 bases between them. CDR3 coding DNA: TGCGCCAGCAGCTTGAGGGAGACAGATACGCAGTATTTT. It yields the protein CASSLRETDTQYF. The whole variable domain, remainder taken from reference TRBV5-1 and TRBJ2-3, is KAGVTQTPRYLIKTRGQQVTLSCSPISGHRSVSWYQQTPGQGLQFLFEYFSETQRNKGNFPGRFSGRQFSNSRSEMNVSTLELGDSALYLCASSLRETDTQYFGPGTRLTVL.